This T cell receptor (beta chain) is drawn from a study of PD-1 blockade in classical Hodgkin lymphoma. Repertoires were generated with immunoSEQ multiplex PCR, while TCRdb's copy carries only in-frame clones and drops some. The sample shows approximately 34,000 clones, less than 85% of them seen only once. This clone was detected a few times. The V gene end was trimmed by 5 bases and the J gene end by 3 bases; junction bases not matched to a gene: 5. Germline CDR1 and CDR2: MNHNY and SVGAGI (reference sequence). The CDR3 has 14 amino acids. Relapses following autologous stem cell transplantation were seen in all patients, with brentuximab vedotin exposure varying.

The TCR sequence derives from a human donor with classical Hodgkin lymphoma. The genes are TRBV6-6 and TRBJ2-5, with 8 nucleotides matching TRBD1. The sample was peripheral blood mononuclear cells (PBMCs), taken before the second cycle of nivolumab. The CDR3, as DNA: TGTGCCAGCAGTGCCCAGGACAGGGAAGAGACCCAGTACTTC. Its protein product is CASSAQDREETQYF.